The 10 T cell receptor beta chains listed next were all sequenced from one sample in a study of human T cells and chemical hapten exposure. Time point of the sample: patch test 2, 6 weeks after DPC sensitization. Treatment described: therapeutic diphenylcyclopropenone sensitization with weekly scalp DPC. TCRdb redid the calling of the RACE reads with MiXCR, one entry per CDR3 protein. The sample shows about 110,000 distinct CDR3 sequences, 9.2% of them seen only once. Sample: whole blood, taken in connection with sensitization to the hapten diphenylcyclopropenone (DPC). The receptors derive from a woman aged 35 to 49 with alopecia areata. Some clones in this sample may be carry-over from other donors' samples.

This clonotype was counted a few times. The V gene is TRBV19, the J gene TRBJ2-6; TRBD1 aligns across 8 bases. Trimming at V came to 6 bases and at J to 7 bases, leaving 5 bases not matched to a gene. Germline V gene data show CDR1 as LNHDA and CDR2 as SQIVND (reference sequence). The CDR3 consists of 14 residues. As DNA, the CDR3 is TGTGCCAGTAGGGACAGGGTCCGAGCCAACGTCCTGACTTTC. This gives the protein CASRDRVRANVLTF.

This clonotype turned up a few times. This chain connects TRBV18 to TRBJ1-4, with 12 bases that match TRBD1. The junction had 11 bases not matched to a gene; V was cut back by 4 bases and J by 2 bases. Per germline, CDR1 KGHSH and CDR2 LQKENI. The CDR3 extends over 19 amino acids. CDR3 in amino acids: CASSLSGTGGAGTNEKLFF. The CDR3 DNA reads TGTGCCAGCTCACTATCCGGGACAGGGGGCGCCGGGACTAATGAAAAACTGTTTTTT. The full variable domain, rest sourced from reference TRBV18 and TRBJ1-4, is NAGVMQNPRHLVRRRGQEARLRCSPMKGHSHVYWYRQLPEEGLKFMVYLQKENIIDESGMPKERFSAEFPKEGPSILRIQQVVRGDSAAYFCASSLSGTGGAGTNEKLFFGSGTQLSVL.

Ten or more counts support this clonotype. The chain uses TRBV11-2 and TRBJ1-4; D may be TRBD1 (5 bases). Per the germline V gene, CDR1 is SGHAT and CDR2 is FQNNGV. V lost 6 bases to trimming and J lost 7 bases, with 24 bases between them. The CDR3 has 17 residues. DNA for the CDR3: TGTGCCAGCAGGAGGATCCTGGGGACGAGGTTGGGTGAAAAACTGTTTTTT. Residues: CASRRILGTRLGEKLFF.

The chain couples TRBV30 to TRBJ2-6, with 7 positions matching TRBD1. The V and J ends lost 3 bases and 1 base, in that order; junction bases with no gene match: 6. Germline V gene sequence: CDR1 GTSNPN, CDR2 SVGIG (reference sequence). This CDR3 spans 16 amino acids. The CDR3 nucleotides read TGTGCCTGGAGACGGCAGGGGGTGTCTGGGGCCAACGTCCTGACTTTC. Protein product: CAWRRQGVSGANVLTF. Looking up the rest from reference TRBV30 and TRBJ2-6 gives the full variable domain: SQTIHQWPATLVQPVGSPLSLECTVEGTSNPNLYWYRQAAGRGLQLLFYSVGIGQISSEVPQNLSASRPQDRQFILSSKKLLLSDSGFYLCAWRRQGVSGANVLTFGAGSRLTVL.

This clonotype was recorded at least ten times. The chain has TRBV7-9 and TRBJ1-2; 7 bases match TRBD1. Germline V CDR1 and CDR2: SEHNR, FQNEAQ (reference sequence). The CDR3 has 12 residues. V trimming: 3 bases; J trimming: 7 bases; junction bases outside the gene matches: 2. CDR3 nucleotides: TGTGCCAGCAGCTTCGACAGGGCTGGCTACACCTTC. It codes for CASSFDRAGYTF. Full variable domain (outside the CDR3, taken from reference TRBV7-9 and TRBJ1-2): DTGVSQNPRHKITKRGQNVTFRCDPISEHNRLYWYRQTLGQGPEFLTYFQNEAQLEKSRLLSDRFSAERPKGSFSTLEIQRTEQGDSAMYLCASSFDRAGYTFGSGTRLTVV.

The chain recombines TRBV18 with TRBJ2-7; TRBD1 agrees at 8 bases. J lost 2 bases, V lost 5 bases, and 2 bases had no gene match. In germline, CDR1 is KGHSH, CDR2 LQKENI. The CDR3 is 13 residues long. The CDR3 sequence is CASSADRAYEQYF. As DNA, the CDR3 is TGTGCCAGCTCAGCGGACAGGGCCTACGAGCAGTACTTC.

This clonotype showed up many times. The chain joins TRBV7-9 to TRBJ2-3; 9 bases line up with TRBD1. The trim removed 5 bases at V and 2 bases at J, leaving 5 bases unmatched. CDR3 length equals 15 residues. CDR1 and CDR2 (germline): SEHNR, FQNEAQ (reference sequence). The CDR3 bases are TGTGCCAGCAGCCCCAGGGACAGGGACACAGATACGCAGTATTTT. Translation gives CASSPRDRDTDTQYF. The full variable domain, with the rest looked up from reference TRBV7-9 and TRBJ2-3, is DTGVSQNPRHKITKRGQNVTFRCDPISEHNRLYWYRQTLGQGPEFLTYFQNEAQLEKSRLLSDRFSAERPKGSFSTLEIQRTEQGDSAMYLCASSPRDRDTDTQYFGPGTRLTVL.

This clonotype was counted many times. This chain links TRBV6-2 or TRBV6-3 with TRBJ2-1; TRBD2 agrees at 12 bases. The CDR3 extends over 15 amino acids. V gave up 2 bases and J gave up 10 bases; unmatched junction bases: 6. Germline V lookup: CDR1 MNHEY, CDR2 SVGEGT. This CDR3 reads CASSYPKLAGGEQFF. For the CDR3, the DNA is TGTGCCAGCAGTTACCCTAAACTAGCGGGGGGCGAGCAGTTCTTC.

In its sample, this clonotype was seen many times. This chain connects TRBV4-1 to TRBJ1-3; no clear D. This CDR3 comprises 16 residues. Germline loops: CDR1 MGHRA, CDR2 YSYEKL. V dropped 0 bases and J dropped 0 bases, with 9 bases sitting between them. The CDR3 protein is CASSQDSRSSGNTIYF. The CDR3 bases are TGCGCCAGCAGCCAAGATTCGAGGAGCTCTGGAAACACCATATATTTT.

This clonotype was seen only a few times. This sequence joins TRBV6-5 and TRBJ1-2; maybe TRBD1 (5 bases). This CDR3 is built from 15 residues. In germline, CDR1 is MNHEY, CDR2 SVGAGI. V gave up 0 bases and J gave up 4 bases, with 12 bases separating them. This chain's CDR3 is CASSYSRGVGYGYTF. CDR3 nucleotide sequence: TGTGCCAGCAGTTACTCGAGAGGGGTAGGCTATGGCTACACCTTC.